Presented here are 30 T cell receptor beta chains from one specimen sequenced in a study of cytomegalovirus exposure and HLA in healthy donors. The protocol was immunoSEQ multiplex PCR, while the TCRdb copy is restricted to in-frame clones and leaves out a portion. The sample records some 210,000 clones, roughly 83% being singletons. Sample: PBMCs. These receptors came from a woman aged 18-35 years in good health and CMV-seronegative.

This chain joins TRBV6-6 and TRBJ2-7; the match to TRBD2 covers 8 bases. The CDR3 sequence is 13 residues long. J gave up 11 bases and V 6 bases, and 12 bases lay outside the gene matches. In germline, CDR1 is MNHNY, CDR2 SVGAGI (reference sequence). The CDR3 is CASSPRGGTRKYF. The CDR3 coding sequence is TGTGCCAGCAGCCCCCGGGGGGGGACCCGTAAGTACTTC.

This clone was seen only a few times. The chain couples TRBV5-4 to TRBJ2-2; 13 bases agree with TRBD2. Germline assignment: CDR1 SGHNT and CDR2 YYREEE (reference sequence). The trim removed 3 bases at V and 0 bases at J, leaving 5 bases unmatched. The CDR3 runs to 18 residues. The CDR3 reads CASSYGLAGVANTGELFF. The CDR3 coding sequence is TGTGCCAGCAGCTATGGACTAGCGGGAGTGGCGAACACCGGGGAGCTGTTTTTT.

Here the CDR3 DNA reads TGTGCCACCCGAGGCGACAGGGTTGAGACCCAGTACTTC. Protein: CATRGDRVETQYF. This chain joins TRBV2 and TRBJ2-5; 7 bases line up with TRBD1. This CDR3 contains 13 residues. CDR1 and CDR2 from the germline V gene are SNHLY and FYNNEI. Unmatched junction bases numbered 10, after V lost 10 bases and J lost 5 bases.

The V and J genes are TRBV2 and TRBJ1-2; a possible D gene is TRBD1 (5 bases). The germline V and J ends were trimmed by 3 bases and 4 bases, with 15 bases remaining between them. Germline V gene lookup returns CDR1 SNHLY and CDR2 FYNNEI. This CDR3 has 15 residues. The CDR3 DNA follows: TGTGCCAGCAGTGAGGGGCAAGCAGAATTCTATGGCTACACCTTC. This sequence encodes CASSEGQAEFYGYTF.

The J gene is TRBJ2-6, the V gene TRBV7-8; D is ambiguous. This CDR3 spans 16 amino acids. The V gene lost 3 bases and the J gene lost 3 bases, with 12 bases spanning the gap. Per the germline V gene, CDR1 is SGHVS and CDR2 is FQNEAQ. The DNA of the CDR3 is TGTGCCAGCAGCTTTAAGGTGGGAAATGGGGCCAACGTCCTGACTTTC. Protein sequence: CASSFKVGNGANVLTF.

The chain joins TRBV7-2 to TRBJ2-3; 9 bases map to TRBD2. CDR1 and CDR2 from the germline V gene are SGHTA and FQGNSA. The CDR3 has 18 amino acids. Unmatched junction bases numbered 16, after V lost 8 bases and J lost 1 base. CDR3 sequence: CASYRGPLAGIGTDTQYF. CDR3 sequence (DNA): TGTGCCAGCTATCGGGGTCCCCTAGCGGGAATCGGCACAGATACGCAGTATTTT.

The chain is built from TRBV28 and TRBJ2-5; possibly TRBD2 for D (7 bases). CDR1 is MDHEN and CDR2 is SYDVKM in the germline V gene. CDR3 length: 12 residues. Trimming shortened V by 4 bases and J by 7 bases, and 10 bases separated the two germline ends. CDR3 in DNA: TGTGCCAGCAGTTCCGCGGGGGCGACCCAGTACTTC. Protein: CASSSAGATQYF.

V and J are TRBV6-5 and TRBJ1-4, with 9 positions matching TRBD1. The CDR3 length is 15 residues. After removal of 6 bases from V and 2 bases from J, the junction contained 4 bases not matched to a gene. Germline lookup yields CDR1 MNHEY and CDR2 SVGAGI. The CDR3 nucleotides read TGTGCCAGCAGACTAACAGGGGGCACTAATGAAAAACTGTTTTTT. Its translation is CASRLTGGTNEKLFF.

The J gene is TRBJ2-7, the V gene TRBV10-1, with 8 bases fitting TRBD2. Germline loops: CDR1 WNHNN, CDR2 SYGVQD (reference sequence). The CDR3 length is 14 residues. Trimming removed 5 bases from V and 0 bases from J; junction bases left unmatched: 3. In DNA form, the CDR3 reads TGCGCCAGCAGTCGTGGGACTAGCTCCTACGAGCAGTACTTC. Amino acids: CASSRGTSSYEQYF.

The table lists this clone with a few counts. CDR3 loop: CASRTDRGYTGELFF. The DNA for the CDR3 is TGTGCCAGCAGAACCGACAGGGGCTACACCGGGGAGCTGTTTTTT. The genes are TRBV6-5 and TRBJ2-2; TRBD1 agrees at 8 bases. CDR3 size: 15 residues. CDR1 is MNHEY, CDR2 SVGAGI, per germline. Trimming cost V 6 bases and J 3 bases; bases outside gene matches: 6.

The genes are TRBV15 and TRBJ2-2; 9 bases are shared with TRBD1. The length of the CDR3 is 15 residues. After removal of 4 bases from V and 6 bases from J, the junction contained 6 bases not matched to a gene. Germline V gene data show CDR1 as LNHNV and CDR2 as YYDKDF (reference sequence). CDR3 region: CATSTRDRAPGELFF. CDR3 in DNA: TGTGCCACCAGCACCCGGGACAGGGCCCCCGGGGAGCTGTTTTTT.

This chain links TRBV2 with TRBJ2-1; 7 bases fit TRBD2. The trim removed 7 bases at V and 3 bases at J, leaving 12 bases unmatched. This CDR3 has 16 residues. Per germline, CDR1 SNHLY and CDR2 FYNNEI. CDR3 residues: CASTLGGGRFYNEQFF. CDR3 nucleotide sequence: TGTGCCAGCACCTTGGGGGGGGGACGATTCTACAATGAGCAGTTCTTC.

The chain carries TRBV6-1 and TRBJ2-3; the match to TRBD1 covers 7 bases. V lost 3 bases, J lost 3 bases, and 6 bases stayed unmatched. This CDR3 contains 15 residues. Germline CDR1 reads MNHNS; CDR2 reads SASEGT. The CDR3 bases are TGTGCCAGCAGTGACCCCGGGACAGTAACAGATACGCAGTATTTT. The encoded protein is CASSDPGTVTDTQYF.

DNA for the CDR3: TGTGCCAGCAGGGCGAGGACAGGGGGGGAGACCCAGTACTTC. It translates to CASRARTGGETQYF. The chain uses TRBV7-8 and TRBJ2-5; 10 bases match TRBD1. The V gene end was trimmed by 6 bases and the J gene end by 5 bases; junction bases not matched to a gene: 6. CDR1 is SGHVS and CDR2 is FQNEAQ in the germline V gene. This CDR3 is built from 14 residues.

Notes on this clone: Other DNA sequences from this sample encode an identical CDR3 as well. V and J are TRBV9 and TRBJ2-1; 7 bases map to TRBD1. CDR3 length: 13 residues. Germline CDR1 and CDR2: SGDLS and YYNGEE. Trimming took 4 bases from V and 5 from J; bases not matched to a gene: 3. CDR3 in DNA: TGTGCCAGCAGCTCCGGGACAGACAATGAGCAGTTCTTC. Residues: CASSSGTDNEQFF.

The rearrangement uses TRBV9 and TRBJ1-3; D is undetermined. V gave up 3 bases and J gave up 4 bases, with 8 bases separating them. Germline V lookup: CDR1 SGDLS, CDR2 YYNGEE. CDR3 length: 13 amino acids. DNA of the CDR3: TGTGCCAGCAGCGGTGGGCCGGGAAACACCATATATTTT. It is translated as CASSGGPGNTIYF.

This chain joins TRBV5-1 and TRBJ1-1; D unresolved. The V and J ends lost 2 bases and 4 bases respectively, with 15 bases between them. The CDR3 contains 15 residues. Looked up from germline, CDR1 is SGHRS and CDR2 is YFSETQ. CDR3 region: CASSFSPGSGTEAFF. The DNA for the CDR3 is TGCGCCAGCAGCTTTTCCCCCGGATCAGGCACTGAAGCTTTCTTT. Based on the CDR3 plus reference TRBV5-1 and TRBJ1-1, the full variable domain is KAGVTQTPRYLIKTRGQQVTLSCSPISGHRSVSWYQQTPGQGLQFLFEYFSETQRNKGNFPGRFSGRQFSNSRSEMNVSTLELGDSALYLCASSFSPGSGTEAFFGQGTRLTVV.

CDR3 protein: CASSLWGQGNYGYTF. The CDR3 nucleotides are TGTGCCAGCAGTTTATGGGGGCAGGGTAACTATGGCTACACCTTC. The chain combines TRBV27 with TRBJ1-2; TRBD1 might be the D (6 bases). This CDR3 region has 15 residues. V was clipped by 1 base and J by 1 base, with 10 bases between them. From germline, CDR1 is MNHEY and CDR2 SMNVEV (reference sequence).

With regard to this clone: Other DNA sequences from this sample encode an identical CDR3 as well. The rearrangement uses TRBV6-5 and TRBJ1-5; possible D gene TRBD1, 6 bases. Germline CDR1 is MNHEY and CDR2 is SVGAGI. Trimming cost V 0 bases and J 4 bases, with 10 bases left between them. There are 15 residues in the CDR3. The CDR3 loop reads CASSYSRGENQPQHF. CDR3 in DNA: TGTGCCAGCAGTTACTCCAGGGGTGAGAATCAGCCCCAGCATTTT.

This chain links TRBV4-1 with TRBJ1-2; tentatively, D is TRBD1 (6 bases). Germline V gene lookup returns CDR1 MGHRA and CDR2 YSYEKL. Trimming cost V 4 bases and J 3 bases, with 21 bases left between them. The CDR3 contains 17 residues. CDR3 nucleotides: TGCGCCAGCAGCCCCGGCAGGGGAGAAGGGTGGGACTATGGCTACACCTTC. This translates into CASSPGRGEGWDYGYTF.

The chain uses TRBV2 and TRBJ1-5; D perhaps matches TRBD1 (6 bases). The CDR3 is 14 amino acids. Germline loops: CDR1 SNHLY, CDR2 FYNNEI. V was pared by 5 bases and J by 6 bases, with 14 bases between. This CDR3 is CASSTTGNSQPQHF. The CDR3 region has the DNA TGTGCCAGCAGTACCACAGGGAACTCTCAGCCCCAGCATTTT.

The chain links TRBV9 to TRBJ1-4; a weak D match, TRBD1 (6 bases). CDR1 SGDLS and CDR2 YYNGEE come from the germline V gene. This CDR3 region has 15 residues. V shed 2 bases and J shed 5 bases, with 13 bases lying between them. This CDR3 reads CASSVWSGGNEKLFF. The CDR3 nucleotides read TGTGCCAGCAGCGTTTGGTCGGGGGGCAATGAAAAACTGTTTTTT.

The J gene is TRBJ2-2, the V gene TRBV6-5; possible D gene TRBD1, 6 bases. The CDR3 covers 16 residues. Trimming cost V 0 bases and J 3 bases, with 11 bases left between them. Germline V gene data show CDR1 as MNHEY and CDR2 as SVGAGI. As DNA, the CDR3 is TGTGCCAGCAGTTACTCTACAGGGCCATACACCGGGGAGCTGTTTTTT. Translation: CASSYSTGPYTGELFF.

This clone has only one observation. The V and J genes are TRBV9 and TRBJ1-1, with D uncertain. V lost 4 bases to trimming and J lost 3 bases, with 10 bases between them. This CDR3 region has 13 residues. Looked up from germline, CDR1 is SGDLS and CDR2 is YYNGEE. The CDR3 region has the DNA TGTGCCAGCAGCCGTACAACAGACACTGAAGCTTTCTTT. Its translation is CASSRTTDTEAFF.

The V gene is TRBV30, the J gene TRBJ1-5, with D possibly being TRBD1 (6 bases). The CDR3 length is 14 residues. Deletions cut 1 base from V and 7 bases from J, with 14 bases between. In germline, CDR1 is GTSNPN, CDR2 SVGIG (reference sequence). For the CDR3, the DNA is TGTGCCTGGAGTGCAGGGACAAGGGGACAGCCCCAGCATTTT. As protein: CAWSAGTRGQPQHF.

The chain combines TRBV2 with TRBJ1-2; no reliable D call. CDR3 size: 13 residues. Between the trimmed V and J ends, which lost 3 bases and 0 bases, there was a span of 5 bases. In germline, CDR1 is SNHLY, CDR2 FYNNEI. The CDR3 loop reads CASSDRSNYGYTF. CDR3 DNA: TGTGCCAGCAGTGATCGGTCTAACTATGGCTACACCTTC.

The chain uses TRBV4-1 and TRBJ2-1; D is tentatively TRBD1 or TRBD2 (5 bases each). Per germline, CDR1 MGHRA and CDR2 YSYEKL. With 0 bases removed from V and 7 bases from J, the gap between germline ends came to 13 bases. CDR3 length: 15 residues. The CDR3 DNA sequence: TGCGCCAGCAGCCAAGATCAGGGAGTAGGTAATGAGCAGTTCTTC. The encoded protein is CASSQDQGVGNEQFF.

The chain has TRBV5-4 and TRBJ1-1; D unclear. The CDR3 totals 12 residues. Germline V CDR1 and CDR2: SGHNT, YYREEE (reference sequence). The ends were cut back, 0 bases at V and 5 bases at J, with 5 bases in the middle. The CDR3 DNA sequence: TGTGCCAGCAGCTTGGGGACTACTGAAGCTTTCTTT. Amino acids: CASSLGTTEAFF.

The CDR3 DNA reads TGTGCCAGCAGAGGGAATGAGCAGTTCTTC. It is translated as CASRGNEQFF. J is TRBJ2-1 and V is TRBV7-2; the D is unclear. The CDR3 consists of 10 residues. Germline loops: CDR1 SGHTA, CDR2 FQGNSA. Trimming stripped 6 bases from V and 7 bases from J, with 4 bases between.

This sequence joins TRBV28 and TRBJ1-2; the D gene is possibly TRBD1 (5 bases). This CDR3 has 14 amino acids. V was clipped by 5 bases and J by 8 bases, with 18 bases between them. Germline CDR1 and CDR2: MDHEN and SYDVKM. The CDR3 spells CASSPRGEFGGYTF. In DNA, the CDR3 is TGTGCCAGCAGTCCCCGGGGCGAGTTTGGCGGCTACACCTTC.